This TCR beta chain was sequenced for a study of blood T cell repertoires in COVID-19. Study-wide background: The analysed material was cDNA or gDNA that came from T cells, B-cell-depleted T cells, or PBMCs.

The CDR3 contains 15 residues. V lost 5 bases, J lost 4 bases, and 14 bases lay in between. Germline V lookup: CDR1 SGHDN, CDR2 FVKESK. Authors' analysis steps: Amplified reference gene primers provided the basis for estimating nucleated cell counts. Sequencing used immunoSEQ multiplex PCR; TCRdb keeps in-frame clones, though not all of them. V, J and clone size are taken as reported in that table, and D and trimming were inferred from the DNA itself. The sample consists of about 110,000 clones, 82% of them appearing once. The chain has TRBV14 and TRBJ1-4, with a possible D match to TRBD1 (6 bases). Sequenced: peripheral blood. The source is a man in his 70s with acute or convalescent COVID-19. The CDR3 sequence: CASSVRGGFNEKLFF. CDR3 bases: TGTGCCAGCAGCGTCAGGGGAGGGTTTAATGAAAAACTGTTTTTT.